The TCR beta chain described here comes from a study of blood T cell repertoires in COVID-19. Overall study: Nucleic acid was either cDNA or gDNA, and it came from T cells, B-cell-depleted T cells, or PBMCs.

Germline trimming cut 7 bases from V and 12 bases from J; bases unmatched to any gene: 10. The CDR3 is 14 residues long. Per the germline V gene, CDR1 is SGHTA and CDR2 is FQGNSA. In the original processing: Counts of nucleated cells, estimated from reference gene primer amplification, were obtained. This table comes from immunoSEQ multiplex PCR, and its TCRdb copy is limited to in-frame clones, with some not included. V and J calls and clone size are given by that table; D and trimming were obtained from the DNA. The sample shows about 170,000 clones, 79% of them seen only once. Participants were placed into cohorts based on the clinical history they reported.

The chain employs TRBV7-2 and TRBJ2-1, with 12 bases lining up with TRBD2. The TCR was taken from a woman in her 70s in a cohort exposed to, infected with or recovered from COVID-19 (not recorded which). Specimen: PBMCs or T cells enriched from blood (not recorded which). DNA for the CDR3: TGTGCCAGCACCCTAGCGGGAGGGTCCTCGGGGCAGTTCTTC. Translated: CASTLAGGSSGQFF. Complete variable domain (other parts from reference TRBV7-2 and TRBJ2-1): GAGVSQSPSNKVTEKGKDVELRCDPISGHTALYWYRQSLGQGLEFLIYFQGNSAPDKSGLPSDRFSAERTGGSVSTLTIQRTQQEDSAVYLCASTLAGGSSGQFFGPGTRLTVL.